This entry concerns a single TCR beta chain. The use of a sample-barcoded 5' primer and a J-beta primer mix characterized a second PCR of roughly 7 to 12 cycles. MiXCR, run by TCRdb on the 5' RACE reads, gives a single entry per CDR3 protein. The top ten hold 7.9% of the sample, which has some 1.4 million distinct CDR3 sequences, 35% to 45% seen once. This sample is drawn from a study of blood T cells in healthy people across ages. The CDR3 extends over 12 amino acids. Germline-derived CDR1 and CDR2 are MGHDK and SYGVNS. V dropped 8 bases and J dropped 6 bases, with 13 bases sitting between them. The TCR was taken from a woman aged 18-29 years in good health. The V call is TRBV25-1, the J call TRBJ1-2, with D unclear. Sequencing was performed on blood. CDR3 nucleotide sequence: TGTGCCAGCTGCTGCCGGGTCAATGGCTACACCTTC. Amino acids: CASCCRVNGYTF.